Listed below are T cell receptor beta chains from one sample, sequenced in a study of long-term antiretroviral therapy in people with HIV. Only in-frame clones appear in the TCRdb table, and some are missing; sequencing was by immunoSEQ multiplex PCR. The sample has just under 40,000 clones, less than 90% seen once. The input for sequencing was unsorted PBMCs, taken just before starting antiretroviral therapy. These receptors originate from a woman aged 18-29 years with HIV. The CDR3 runs from the conserved cysteine through the conserved F or W. Fields, in order: J gene, clone size, D gene, V gene, CDR3 DNA, CDR3 protein. The D gene is left open where the match is weak. The size entry is marked missing in some rows and otherwise reads once, few, many or a size class.

TRBJ2-1 - TRBD2 TRBV7-6 TGTGCCAGCAGCTCCGGACTAGCGGGTCTCACCAATGAGCAGTTCTTC CASSSGLAGLTNEQFF
TRBJ2-1 - TRBD2 TRBV15 TGTGCCACCAGCAGATCTAGCGGTGTAAACAATGAGCAGTTCTTC CATSRSSGVNNEQFF
TRBJ2-7 - TRBD2 TRBV28 TGTGCCAGCAGTCCTCCGGGACTAGCGGGAGGCGAGCAGTACTTC CASSPPGLAGGEQYF
TRBJ2-7 - TRBD2 TRBV5-4 TGTGCCAGCAGCTCGATTAAATTGGTGACTAGCGGGGGATACGAGCAGTACTTC CASSSIKLVTSGGYEQYF
TRBJ1-2 - TRBD1 TRBV7-9 TGCGCCAGCAGCTTAGTGATCCCCCGACAGGGGAAGGGTTATGGCTACACCTTC CASSLVIPRQGKGYGYTF
TRBJ2-7 - TRBD2 TRBV16 TGTGCCAGCAGCCCCACACTAGCGGAATCCTACGAGCAGTACTTC CASSPTLAESYEQYF
TRBJ1-4 - TRBD1 TRBV5-4 TGTGCCAGCAGCTTGTCAGGGGGCGATGAAAAACTGTTTTTT CASSLSGGDEKLFF
TRBJ2-1 - - TRBV9 TGTGCCAGCAGCGCCGAATTAGGGGCGGATGAGCAGTTCTTC CASSAELGADEQFF
TRBJ2-3 - TRBD2 TRBV19 TGTGCCAGTAGTATAAATGCGGGAGTGGGGCCAGATACGCAGTATTTT CASSINAGVGPDTQYF
TRBJ2-1 - - TRBV27 TGTGCCAGCAGTCGCCAAGGGAGTGAGCAGTTCTTC CASSRQGSEQFF
TRBJ2-7 - TRBD1 TRBV6-6 TGTGCCAGCACCAACCCCGACAGGGGCAGGCGGGAGCAGTACTTC CASTNPDRGRREQYF
TRBJ2-7 - TRBD1 TRBV7-3 TGTGCCAGCAGCTTAAGACAGGGGTTGGGCTACGAGCAGTACTTC CASSLRQGLGYEQYF
TRBJ2-1 - - TRBV7-3 TGTGCCAGCAGCCCAAATTCGGGCGGGGTAACGTTCTTC CASSPNSGGVTFF
TRBJ2-3 - TRBD1 TRBV5-5 TGTGCCAGCAGCTTAGGGGGACAGGGGGCAGATACGCAGTATTTT CASSLGGQGADTQYF
TRBJ2-4 - - TRBV7-6 TGTGCCAGCAGCTTAAGCGGCCGAGGGAACATTCAGTACTTC CASSLSGRGNIQYF
TRBJ2-7 once TRBD2 TRBV27 TGTGCCAGCAGTGAGGGGCCTAGCGGGAGATACGAGCAGTACTTC CASSEGPSGRYEQYF
TRBJ2-3 - TRBD1 TRBV5-4 TGTGCCAGCAGCCCAGTAGACAGGGGATGGAATACAGATACGCAGTATTTT CASSPVDRGWNTDTQYF
TRBJ2-7 - - TRBV6-5 TGTGCCAGCAGTCAACAACCCCCCGGCTCCTACGAGCAGTACTTC CASSQQPPGSYEQYF
TRBJ1-1 - - TRBV4-3 TGCGCCAGCAGCCAAGGACACGGGACTGGGATGACTGAAGCTTTCTTT CASSQGHGTGMTEAFF
TRBJ1-5 - TRBD1 TRBV19 TGTGCCAGTAGTATGGGGACAGATAGGAATCAGCCCCAGCATTTT CASSMGTDRNQPQHF
TRBJ1-4 - - TRBV5-6 TGTGCCAGCAGCTTGGTGGGGGGCGCGAATGAAAAACTGTTTTTT CASSLVGGANEKLFF
TRBJ2-3 - - TRBV9 TGTGCCAGCAGTGGCGGGATAGTGACAGATACGCAGTATTTT CASSGGIVTDTQYF
TRBJ1-5 - - TRBV7-3 TGTGCCAGCAGCCGAGACCTAAATCAGCCCCAGCATTTT CASSRDLNQPQHF
TRBJ2-1 - - TRBV6-5 TGTGCCAGCAGTCGGGGCCAAACCTACAATGAGCAGTTCTTC CASSRGQTYNEQFF
TRBJ1-5 - - TRBV21-1 TGTGCCAGCAGCAAAGACCCGGGACAGATACAGCCCCAGCATTTT CASSKDPGQIQPQHF
TRBJ2-7 - TRBD1 TRBV19 TGTGCCAGTAGTATGGGGACAGGGTCCCCCTACGAGCAGTACTTC CASSMGTGSPYEQYF
TRBJ2-7 - TRBD1 TRBV15 TGTGCCACCAGCTACACGACAGGGGATGAGCAGTACTTC CATSYTTGDEQYF
TRBJ1-1 once - TRBV19 TGTGCCAGTAGTTATCCAGCGAACACTGAAGCTTTCTTT CASSYPANTEAFF
TRBJ1-5 few TRBD1 TRBV7-9 TGTGCCAGCAGTTCTGACGGGGTCCCGGGACAGTTAAATCAGCCCCAGCATTTT CASSSDGVPGQLNQPQHF
TRBJ1-2 - TRBD1 TRBV9 TGTGCCAGCACCGGGACAGGGGGTTACTATGGCTACACCTTC CASTGTGGYYGYTF
TRBJ1-5 - - TRBV9 TGTGCCAGCAGTTCGGAATTGTATAGCAATCAGCCCCAGCATTTT CASSSELYSNQPQHF
TRBJ1-6 - TRBD1 TRBV11-1 TGTGCCAGCAGCCCTGGGAGACAGGGAACATCACCCCTCCACTTT CASSPGRQGTSPLHF
TRBJ2-6 - - TRBV9 TGTGCCAGCAGCGTAGAAGCGGGGGCCAACGTCCTGACTTTC CASSVEAGANVLTF
TRBJ2-5 - - TRBV6-1 TGTGCCAGCAGTGAAGGAGCAACGTACCAAGAGACCCAGTACTTC CASSEGATYQETQYF
TRBJ1-1 - - TRBV2 TGTGCCAGCAGTGAACGGAGGATGGCTGGAAACACTGAAGCTTTCTTT CASSERRMAGNTEAFF
TRBJ2-2 - - TRBV5-1 TGCGCCAGCAGCCCGGGCCCCCGACCGACCGGGGAGCTGTTTTTT CASSPGPRPTGELFF
TRBJ1-1 - - TRBV11-1 TGTGCCAGCAGCTTAGAGCAGGGCATGAACACTGAAGCTTTCTTT CASSLEQGMNTEAFF